One TCR beta chain is described in this entry. This sample was included in a study of control samples from healthy donors and cancer patients. The data were produced by immunoSEQ multiplex PCR, yet TCRdb's version contains in-frame clones alone and is incomplete. The sample has fewer than 200,000 clones, around 91% seen once. This CDR3 has 15 residues. Trimming left V 5 bases short and J 1 base short, with 13 bases between. Germline V gene data show CDR1 as SGHNT and CDR2 as YENEEA. Specimen: blood. The source is a woman between 50 and 59 years old in good health. This chain uses TRBV11-3 with TRBJ2-3; D unclear. This CDR3 is CASSPSRWGTDTQYF. The CDR3 bases are TGTGCCAGCAGCCCCTCTCGGTGGGGCACAGATACGCAGTATTTT.